The 27 T cell receptor beta chains given below trace back to one sample, sequenced in a study of human T cells and chemical hapten exposure. Time point here: pre-sensitization, week 0. Noted treatment: therapeutic diphenylcyclopropenone sensitization with weekly scalp DPC. Using its own MiXCR run on the RACE reads, TCRdb lists one record per CDR3 protein. This table has 190,000 or so distinct CDR3 sequences, 30% appearing once. Sequences were derived from whole blood, sampled in connection with sensitization to the hapten diphenylcyclopropenone (DPC). These receptors originate from a woman under 40 with alopecia areata. Some clones in this sample may be carry-over from other donors' samples.

As DNA, the CDR3 is TGTGCCAGCAGCTCCGGACAGGGAAAGACCTACGAGCAGTACTTC. Its translation is CASSSGQGKTYEQYF. The gene calls are TRBV5-6 and TRBJ2-7; 8 nucleotides align to TRBD1. Trimming removed 3 bases from V and 2 bases from J; junction bases left unmatched: 7. The CDR3 sequence is 15 residues long. Germline CDR1 and CDR2: SGHDT and YYEEEE.

This clonotype was seen a few times. This chain connects TRBV28 to TRBJ1-2; the match to TRBD1 covers 9 bases. The CDR3 runs to 14 residues. The V segment lost 4 bases and the J segment 4 bases; nucleotides outside the gene matches: 4. Germline V gene lookup returns CDR1 MDHEN and CDR2 SYDVKM. CDR3 sequence (DNA): TGTGCCAGCAGTTCGGGACAGGGTGGCTATGGCTACACCTTC. Residues: CASSSGQGGYGYTF.

The chain recombines TRBV12-3 or TRBV12-4 with TRBJ2-1; 9 bases are shared with TRBD2. The V gene end was trimmed by 7 bases and the J gene end by 2 bases; junction bases not matched to a gene: 9. CDR3 length equals 16 residues. CDR3 sequence reads: CASKLSGGRAYNEQFF. The CDR3 nucleotides read TGTGCCAGCAAACTTAGCGGGGGACGGGCCTACAATGAGCAGTTCTTC.

The V and J genes are TRBV7-6 and TRBJ1-1; perhaps TRBD1 as D (6 bases). The V end was cut by 6 bases, the J end by 0 bases, with 23 bases between. Germline V gives CDR1 SGHVS, CDR2 FNYEAQ. The CDR3 sequence is 18 residues long. Written as DNA, the CDR3 is TGTGCCAGCAGTTCAACTCAGGGGATTTCCCCATTGAACACTGAAGCTTTCTTT. Translated: CASSSTQGISPLNTEAFF.

The chain links TRBV25-1 to TRBJ1-2; D is perhaps TRBD1 (5 bases). Per germline, CDR1 MGHDK and CDR2 SYGVNS. Trimming shortened V by 4 bases and J by 4 bases, and 10 bases separated the two germline ends. The CDR3 has 13 amino acids. The CDR3 nucleotides read TGTGCCAGCAGTGGGGGGAGTGCCTATGGCTACACCTTC. It codes for CASSGGSAYGYTF.

The rearrangement links TRBV12-3 or TRBV12-4 to TRBJ2-4; 8 positions agree with TRBD2. The CDR3 is 15 residues long. J lost 6 bases, V lost 4 bases, and 8 bases had no gene match. The CDR3, as DNA: TGTGCCAGCAGTTATGAGGGGACTAGGGGAAACATTCAGTACTTC. It specifies CASSYEGTRGNIQYF.

The V call is TRBV9, the J call TRBJ1-2; D is possibly TRBD1 (5 bases). CDR1 is SGDLS and CDR2 is YYNGEE in the germline V gene. Trimming took off 2 bases at V and 4 bases at J, with 6 bases between the two ends. This CDR3 spans 12 amino acids. The CDR3 sequence is CASSVGGYGYTF. In DNA form, the CDR3 reads TGTGCCAGCAGCGTGGGGGGCTATGGCTACACCTTC.

CDR3 protein: CASSISGGIPGELFF. The CDR3 DNA reads TGTGCCAGCAGTATTAGCGGGGGGATCCCCGGGGAGCTGTTTTTT. V is TRBV28 and J is TRBJ2-2; 10 positions match TRBD2. Germline CDR1 reads MDHEN; CDR2 reads SYDVKM. The CDR3 loop spans 15 amino acids. Trimming removed 5 bases from V and 6 bases from J; junction bases left unmatched: 6.

The chain uses TRBV4-3 and TRBJ2-7; no definite D call. Germline assignment: CDR1 LGHNA and CDR2 YSLEER. V was pared by 1 base and J by 4 bases, with 14 bases between. This CDR3 spans 15 amino acids. In DNA, the CDR3 is TGCGCCAGCAGCCAAGGTACAGCGAAAACTTACGAGCAGTACTTC. It specifies CASSQGTAKTYEQYF.

The chain is built from TRBV28 and TRBJ1-3, with 7 bases fitting TRBD1. The CDR3 length is 14 residues. V gave up 6 bases and J gave up 4 bases; unmatched junction bases: 6. Germline V gives CDR1 MDHEN, CDR2 SYDVKM. The CDR3 reads CASRPGTEGNTIYF. In DNA form, the CDR3 reads TGTGCCAGCAGACCTGGGACAGAAGGAAACACCATATATTTT.

This chain connects TRBV12-3 or TRBV12-4 to TRBJ1-1; D is undetermined. V was shortened by 2 bases and J by 7 bases, with 11 bases between the two germline ends. This CDR3 region has 13 residues. The CDR3 sequence: CASSLLGSGEAFF. The CDR3 bases are TGTGCCAGCAGTTTATTGGGCTCCGGTGAAGCTTTCTTT.

The rearrangement joins TRBV28 to TRBJ1-4; tentatively, D is TRBD1 (5 bases). The germline V gene has CDR1 MDHEN and CDR2 SYDVKM. This CDR3 has 14 amino acids. V was clipped by 5 bases and J by 7 bases, with 14 bases between them. CDR3 DNA: TGTGCCAGCAGTCTCGGGGGTAGGAGTGAAAAACTGTTTTTT. Translation: CASSLGGRSEKLFF. The complete variable domain, with remaining parts taken from reference TRBV28 and TRBJ1-4, reads DVKVTQSSRYLVKRTGEKVFLECVQDMDHENMFWYRQDPGLGLRLIYFSYDVKMKEKGDIPEGYSVSREKKERFSLILESASTNQTSMYLCASSLGGRSEKLFFGSGTQLSVL.

The CDR3 coding sequence is TGTGCCACCAGCGAACGACTAGCGGGGGGAGACAATGAGCAGTTCTTC. This gives the protein CATSERLAGGDNEQFF. V and J are TRBV15 and TRBJ2-1; 13 nucleotides agree with TRBD2. V lost 5 bases, J lost 5 bases, and 6 bases stayed unmatched. Per germline, CDR1 LNHNV and CDR2 YYDKDF (reference sequence). The CDR3 has 16 residues.

The chain links TRBV29-1 to TRBJ1-2, with D unresolved. The germline V gene has CDR1 SQVTM and CDR2 ANQGSEA. The CDR3 runs 13 residues. The V end lost 0 bases, the J end lost 6 bases, and 11 bases lay between the germline ends. This CDR3 reads CSVEDLATDGYTF. The CDR3 DNA sequence: TGCAGCGTTGAAGATTTGGCAACCGATGGCTACACCTTC. The variable domain in full, completed from reference TRBV29-1 and TRBJ1-2, reads SAVISQKPSRDICQRGTSLTIQCQVDSQVTMMFWYRQQPGQSLTLIATANQGSEATYESGFVIDKFPISRPNLTFSTLTVSNMSPEDSSIYLCSVEDLATDGYTFGSGTRLTVV.

DNA of the CDR3: TGCAGCGCAGGGGAAGTGTCCGGGGAGCTGTTTTTT. Protein product: CSAGEVSGELFF. The chain couples TRBV29-1 to TRBJ2-2; D is perhaps TRBD1 (6 bases). The V and J ends lost 7 bases and 6 bases respectively, with 12 bases between them. From germline, CDR1 is SQVTM and CDR2 ANQGSEA. There are 12 residues in the CDR3.

The chain links TRBV9 to TRBJ1-2; D is undetermined. Germline V lookup: CDR1 SGDLS, CDR2 YYNGEE. The ends were cut back, 0 bases at V and 5 bases at J, with 5 bases in the middle. This CDR3 spans 12 amino acids. The DNA for the CDR3 is TGTGCCAGCAGCGTAGAGGGTTATGGCTACACCTTC. It encodes CASSVEGYGYTF. The whole variable domain, filled in from reference TRBV9 and TRBJ1-2, reads DSGVTQTPKHLITATGQRVTLRCSPRSGDLSVYWYQQSLDQGLQFLIQYYNGEERAKGNILERFSAQQFPDLHSELNLSSLELGDSALYFCASSVEGYGYTFGSGTRLTVV.

The sample holds a few counts of this clonotype. The V call is TRBV28, the J call TRBJ1-2; D is ambiguous. Germline lookup yields CDR1 MDHEN and CDR2 SYDVKM. The V and J ends lost 2 bases and 4 bases respectively, with 5 bases between them. The CDR3 contains 12 residues. The CDR3: CASSLQSYGYTF. CDR3 nucleotide sequence: TGTGCCAGCAGTTTACAGAGCTATGGCTACACCTTC.

This clonotype was counted between two and nine times. The V call is TRBV20-1, the J call TRBJ1-5, with unresolved D. This CDR3 contains 12 residues. The V gene's germline CDR1 is DFQATT and CDR2 SNEGSKA (reference sequence). Trimming left V 4 bases short and J 4 bases short, with 8 bases between. This CDR3 is CSAKRQNQPQHF. DNA of the CDR3: TGCAGTGCTAAGCGCCAGAATCAGCCCCAGCATTTT.

Of note for this clonotype: A much more abundant neighbour one base away suggests this may be a read error. The chain carries TRBV13 and TRBJ1-1, with a tentative D call TRBD1 (5 bases). The germline V gene has CDR1 PRHDT and CDR2 FYEKMQ (reference sequence). The V end was cut by 8 bases, the J end by 0 bases, with 22 bases between. The CDR3 consists of 17 residues. The CDR3, as DNA: TGTGCCAGCGGTCGAAGTGGGTTGGGGGAGATGAACACTGAAGCTTTCTTT. The encoded protein is CASGRSGLGEMNTEAFF.

There are many counts of this clonotype. The V gene is TRBV29-1, the J gene TRBJ2-4, with D possibly called TRBD1 or TRBD2 (6 bases each). Deletions cut 4 bases from V and 7 bases from J, with 20 bases between. Germline values: CDR1 SQVTM, CDR2 ANQGSEA. The CDR3 is 15 residues long. As DNA, the CDR3 is TGCAGCGTTGTCCTAGGAGGGGGGCTTTTTAACATTCAGTACTTC. Amino acid sequence: CSVVLGGGLFNIQYF.

This clonotype was recorded a few times. The chain has TRBV12-3 or TRBV12-4 and TRBJ2-6, with 7 bases matching TRBD1. Trimming removed 4 bases from V and 0 bases from J; junction bases left unmatched: 6. This CDR3 has 17 amino acids. The CDR3 protein is CASSSRGKDSGANVLTF. The CDR3 DNA sequence: TGTGCCAGCAGTTCCAGGGGGAAGGACTCTGGGGCCAACGTCCTGACTTTC.

The rearrangement uses TRBV4-3 and TRBJ2-6; D possibly corresponds to TRBD2 (5 bases). The CDR3 extends over 17 amino acids. With 1 base removed from V and 2 bases from J, the gap between germline ends came to 12 bases. CDR1 and CDR2 from the germline V gene are LGHNA and YSLEER. Written as DNA, the CDR3 is TGCGCCAGCAGCCAAGGGACCACAGCGGCTGGGGCCAACGTCCTGACTTTC. This sequence encodes CASSQGTTAAGANVLTF.

V and J are TRBV5-6 and TRBJ1-2; no definite D call. CDR3 size: 13 residues. Germline CDR1 and CDR2: SGHDT and YYEEEE. V was clipped by 5 bases and J by 5 bases, with 13 bases between them. This chain's CDR3 is CASRNDRLYGYTF. CDR3 bases: TGTGCCAGCAGGAATGATCGCCTTTATGGCTACACCTTC.

This clonotype came up a few times. The CDR3 here is CSVGVVGQNEKLFF. CDR3 bases: TGCAGCGTTGGCGTTGTGGGACAGAACGAAAAACTGTTTTTT. The rearrangement links TRBV29-1 to TRBJ1-4, with 7 bases fitting TRBD1. This CDR3 contains 14 residues. V lost 4 bases, J lost 8 bases, and 10 bases stayed unmatched. In germline, CDR1 is SQVTM, CDR2 ANQGSEA.

V usage is TRBV6-6 and J usage is TRBJ2-7; weak D call: TRBD2 (6 bases). The germline V gene encodes CDR1 MNHNY and CDR2 SVGAGI (reference sequence). The CDR3 has 15 residues. The V and J ends lost 7 bases and 2 bases respectively, with 18 bases between them. The CDR3 loop is CASTQTGLQTYEQYF. DNA of the CDR3: TGTGCCAGCACTCAAACGGGACTGCAGACCTACGAGCAGTACTTC.

This chain joins TRBV2 and TRBJ2-1, with 11 positions matching TRBD2. CDR3 size: 16 residues. V lost 6 bases to trimming and J lost 1 base; unmatched junction nucleotides: 5. Germline values: CDR1 SNHLY, CDR2 FYNNEI. CDR3 amino acids: CASSDSGGASYNEQFF. The CDR3 DNA follows: TGTGCCAGCAGCGATAGCGGGGGGGCTTCCTACAATGAGCAGTTCTTC.

This clonotype turned up a few times. The V call is TRBV15, the J call TRBJ1-1; weak D call: TRBD1 (6 bases). The V end lost 0 bases, the J end lost 4 bases, and 12 bases lay between the germline ends. Germline V gene lookup returns CDR1 LNHNV and CDR2 YYDKDF (reference sequence). The CDR3 consists of 15 residues. Here the CDR3 reads CATSREAGVSTEAFF. As DNA, the CDR3 is TGTGCCACCAGCAGAGAGGCAGGGGTTAGCACTGAAGCTTTCTTT.